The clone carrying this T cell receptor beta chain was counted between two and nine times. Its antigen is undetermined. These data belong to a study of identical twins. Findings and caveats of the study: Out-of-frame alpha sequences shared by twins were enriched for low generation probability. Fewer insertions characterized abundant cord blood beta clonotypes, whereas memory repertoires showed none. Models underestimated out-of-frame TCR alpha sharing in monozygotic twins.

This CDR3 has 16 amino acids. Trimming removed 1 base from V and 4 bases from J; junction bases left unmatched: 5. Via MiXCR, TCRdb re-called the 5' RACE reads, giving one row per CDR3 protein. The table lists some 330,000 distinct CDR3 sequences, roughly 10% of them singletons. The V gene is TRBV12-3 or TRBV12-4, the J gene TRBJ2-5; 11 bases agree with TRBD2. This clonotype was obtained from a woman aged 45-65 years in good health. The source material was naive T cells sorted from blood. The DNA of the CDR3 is TGTGCCAGCAGTTTAGAGGCTAGCGGGAGGACAGAGACCCAGTACTTC. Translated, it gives CASSLEASGRTETQYF.